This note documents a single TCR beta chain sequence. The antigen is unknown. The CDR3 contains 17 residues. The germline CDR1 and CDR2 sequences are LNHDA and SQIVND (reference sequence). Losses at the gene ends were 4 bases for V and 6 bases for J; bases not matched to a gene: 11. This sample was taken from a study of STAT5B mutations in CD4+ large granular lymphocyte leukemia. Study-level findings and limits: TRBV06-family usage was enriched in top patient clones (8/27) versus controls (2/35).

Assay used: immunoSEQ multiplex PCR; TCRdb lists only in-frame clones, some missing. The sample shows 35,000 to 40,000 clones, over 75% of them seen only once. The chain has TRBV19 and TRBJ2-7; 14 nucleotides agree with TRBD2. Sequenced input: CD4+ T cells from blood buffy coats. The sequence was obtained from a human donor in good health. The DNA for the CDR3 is TGTGCCAGTAGTAGAGGGACTAGCGGGGGACCCTTGGGCGAGCAGTACTTC. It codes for CASSRGTSGGPLGEQYF. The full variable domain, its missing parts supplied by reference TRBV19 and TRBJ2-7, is DGGITQSPKYLFRKEGQNVTLSCEQNLNHDAMYWYRQDPGQGLRLIYYSQIVNDFQKGDIAEGYSVSREKKESFPLTVTSAQKNPTAFYLCASSRGTSGGPLGEQYFGPGTRLTVT.